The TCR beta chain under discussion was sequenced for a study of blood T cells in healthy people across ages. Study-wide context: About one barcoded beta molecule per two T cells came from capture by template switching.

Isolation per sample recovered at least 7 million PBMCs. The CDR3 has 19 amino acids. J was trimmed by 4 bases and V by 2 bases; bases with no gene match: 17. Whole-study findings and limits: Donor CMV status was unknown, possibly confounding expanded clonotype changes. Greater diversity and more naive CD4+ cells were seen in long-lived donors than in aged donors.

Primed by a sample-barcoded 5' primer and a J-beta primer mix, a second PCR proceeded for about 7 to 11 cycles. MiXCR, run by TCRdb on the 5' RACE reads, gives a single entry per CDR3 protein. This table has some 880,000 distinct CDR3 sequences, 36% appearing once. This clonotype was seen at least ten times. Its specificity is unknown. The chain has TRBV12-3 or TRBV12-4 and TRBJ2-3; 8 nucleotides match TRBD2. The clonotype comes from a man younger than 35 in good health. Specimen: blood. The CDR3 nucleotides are TGTGCCAGCAGTTTATCGGATGGTTTGGCGGGGGGATCTGCAGATACGCAGTATTTT. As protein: CASSLSDGLAGGSADTQYF.